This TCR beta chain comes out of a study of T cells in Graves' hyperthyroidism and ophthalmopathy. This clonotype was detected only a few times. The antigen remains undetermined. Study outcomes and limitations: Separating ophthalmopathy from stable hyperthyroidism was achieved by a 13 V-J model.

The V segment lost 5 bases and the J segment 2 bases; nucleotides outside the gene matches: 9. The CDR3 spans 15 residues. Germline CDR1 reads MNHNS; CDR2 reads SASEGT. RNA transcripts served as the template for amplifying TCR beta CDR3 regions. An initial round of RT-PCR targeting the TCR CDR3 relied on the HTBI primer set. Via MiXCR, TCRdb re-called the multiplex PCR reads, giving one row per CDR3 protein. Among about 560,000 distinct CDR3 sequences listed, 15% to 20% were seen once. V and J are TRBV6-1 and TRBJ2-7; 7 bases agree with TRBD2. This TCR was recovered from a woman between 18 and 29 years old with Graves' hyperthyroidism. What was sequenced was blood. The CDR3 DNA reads TGTGCCAGCAGTCCGGGGAGGGGTGGTCCCTACGAGCAGTACTTC. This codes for CASSPGRGGPYEQYF.